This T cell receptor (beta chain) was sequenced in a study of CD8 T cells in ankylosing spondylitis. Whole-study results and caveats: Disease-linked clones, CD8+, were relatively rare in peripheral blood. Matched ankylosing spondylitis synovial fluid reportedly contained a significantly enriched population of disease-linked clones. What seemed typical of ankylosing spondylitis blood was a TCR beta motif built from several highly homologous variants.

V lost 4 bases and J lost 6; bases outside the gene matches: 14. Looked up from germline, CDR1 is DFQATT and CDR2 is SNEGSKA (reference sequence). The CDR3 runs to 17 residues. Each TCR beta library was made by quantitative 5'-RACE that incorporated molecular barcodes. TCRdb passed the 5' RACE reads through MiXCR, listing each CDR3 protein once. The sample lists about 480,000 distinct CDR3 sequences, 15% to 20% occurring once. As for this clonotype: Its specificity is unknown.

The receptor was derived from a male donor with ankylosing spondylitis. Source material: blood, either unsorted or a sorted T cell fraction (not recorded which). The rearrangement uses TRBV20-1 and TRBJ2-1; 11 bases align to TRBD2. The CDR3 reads CSAINSLTSGSSNEQFF. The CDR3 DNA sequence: TGCAGTGCTATAAATAGCCTTACTAGCGGGAGTAGCAATGAGCAGTTCTTC.